One and the same sample provided the 10 T cell receptor beta chains below, sequenced in a study of neoadjuvant nivolumab and ipilimumab in lung cancer. Here immunoSEQ multiplex PCR was the method, and the copy in TCRdb shows in-frame clones only, minus some. The profile covers about 10,000 clones, with approximately 80% appearing a single time and 6% to 8% taken by the ten largest. The sequencing here drew on tumor tissue, taken after neoadjuvant nivolumab, alone or with ipilimumab, at or shortly before surgery. Receptor source: an adult with non-small cell lung cancer. Some clones in this sample may be carry-over from other donors' samples.

This clone was observed once. This chain connects TRBV15 to TRBJ2-1, with 7 bases lining up with TRBD1. The CDR3 is 14 residues long. V lost 1 base and J lost 6; bases outside the gene matches: 3. CDR1 is LNHNV and CDR2 is YYDKDF in the germline V gene (reference sequence). The CDR3, as DNA: TGTGCCACCAGCAGAGTGGGACAGTTCAATGAGCAGTTCTTC. This codes for CATSRVGQFNEQFF.

This CDR3 reads CASSPRQGAFSDTEAFF. The CDR3 nucleotides read TGTGCCAGCAGCCCGAGACAGGGGGCGTTTTCGGACACTGAAGCTTTCTTT. This chain connects TRBV7-2 to TRBJ1-1; the match to TRBD1 covers 10 bases. The J segment lost 3 bases and the V segment lost 5 bases, leaving 12 bases of the junction unmatched. The CDR3 is made up of 17 amino acids. Germline V lookup: CDR1 SGHTA, CDR2 FQGNSA.

This chain links TRBV6-1 with TRBJ1-2; weak D call: TRBD1 (5 bases). CDR3 size: 10 residues. Trimming removed 8 bases from V and 8 bases from J, with 9 bases in between. Germline V gene sequence: CDR1 MNHNS, CDR2 SASEGT. The CDR3 region has the DNA TGTGCCAGCGCTAGGGACGGCTACACCTTC. This codes for CASARDGYTF.

This clone came up once. This chain connects TRBV5-5 to TRBJ1-1; TRBD1 matches 7 bases. Germline CDR1 and CDR2: SGHKS and YYEKEE (reference sequence). CDR3 size: 15 residues. V lost 4 bases, J lost 0 bases, and 6 bases stayed unmatched. CDR3 in DNA: TGTGCCAGCAGCACCTACAGGGGTATGAACACTGAAGCTTTCTTT. Translation gives CASSTYRGMNTEAFF.

There are a few counts of this clone. CDR3 DNA: TGTGCCAGCAGTCCCGGGCCTCGGCAGCCCCAGCATTTT. Residues: CASSPGPRQPQHF. The chain employs TRBV28 and TRBJ1-5; D remains unclear. The CDR3 covers 13 residues. V was pared by 5 bases and J by 7 bases, with 12 bases between. The germline CDR1 and CDR2 sequences are MDHEN and SYDVKM.

The chain has TRBV7-2 and TRBJ1-2; 8 bases agree with TRBD1. In germline, CDR1 is SGHTA, CDR2 FQGNSA. CDR3 size: 12 residues. The trim removed 4 bases at V and 7 bases at J, leaving 2 bases unmatched. DNA for the CDR3: TGTGCCAGCAGCTCGACAGGGGCTGGCTACACCTTC. Its protein is CASSSTGAGYTF.

The chain uses TRBV30 and TRBJ2-7, with a possible D match to TRBD1 (7 bases). There are 14 residues in the CDR3. CDR1 is GTSNPN and CDR2 is SVGIG in the germline V gene (reference sequence). Between the trimmed V and J ends, which lost 2 bases and 2 bases, there was a span of 13 bases. CDR3 protein: CAWSRAGGTYEQYF. CDR3 nucleotide sequence: TGTGCCTGGAGTAGGGCAGGGGGGACCTACGAGCAGTACTTC. The full variable domain, rest sourced from reference TRBV30 and TRBJ2-7, is SQTIHQWPATLVQPVGSPLSLECTVEGTSNPNLYWYRQAAGRGLQLLFYSVGIGQISSEVPQNLSASRPQDRQFILSSKKLLLSDSGFYLCAWSRAGGTYEQYFGPGTRLTVT.

This chain uses TRBV18 with TRBJ1-1, with D tentatively TRBD1 (5 bases). The V and J ends lost 6 bases and 8 bases respectively, with 13 bases between them. This CDR3 comprises 12 residues. Germline V lookup: CDR1 KGHSH, CDR2 LQKENI. In DNA form, the CDR3 reads TGTGCCAGCTCTCCGGACGGGGGGGAAGCTTTCTTT. Protein product: CASSPDGGEAFF.

The V call is TRBV6-1, the J call TRBJ2-7; 8 nucleotides line up with TRBD1. Germline loops: CDR1 MNHNS, CDR2 SASEGT. CDR3 length equals 14 residues. The ends lost 3 bases at V and 4 bases at J; junction bases unmatched: 5. The CDR3 DNA reads TGTGCCAGCAGTGAGGACAGGGTGTGGTACGAGCAGTACTTC. Translating gives CASSEDRVWYEQYF.

The genes are TRBV2 and TRBJ2-7; TRBD2 matches at 8 bases. This CDR3 region has 15 residues. The V gene end was trimmed by 7 bases and the J gene end by 0 bases; junction bases not matched to a gene: 8. Germline V CDR1 and CDR2: SNHLY, FYNNEI. The CDR3: CASNGGGRSSYEQYF. In DNA form, the CDR3 reads TGTGCCAGCAATGGTGGCGGGAGGAGCTCCTACGAGCAGTACTTC.